The entry below gives a single T cell receptor (beta chain) sequence along with its context. This clone's antigen is unknown. No base quality values were provided; no much bigger clone lies one nucleotide off. The CDR3 spans 14 residues, from the cysteine through the phenylalanine. The CDR3 DNA has 42 bases and is translated from base 1. V trim: 5 bases; J trim: 2 bases; unmatched bases: 5. CDR1 SNHLY and CDR2 FYNNEI were looked up in the germline V gene. Reading the label with the study, this specimen's time point is: about 28 days (+/-7) after the second vaccine dose. AZD1222 recipients with second doses at about 4 weeks or about 12 weeks were pooled, because spike-specific TCR depth and breadth did not differ between schedules. The vaccinee samples were drawn from two UK trials, COV001 and COV002, one of which was a single-blind randomized controlled phase 2/3 trial testing AZD1222 (ChAdOx1 nCoV-19) in healthy adults. For TCRbeta chain sequencing, PBMC samples from trial participants were taken at day 0 and at day 28 after the second dose.

This entry belongs to a study of T cell responses to AZD1222 COVID-19 vaccine (dated by TCRdb to the early 2020s). Looking at the study overall: A total of 233 trial participants underwent TCR sequencing, of whom about 210 had received two doses of AZD1222 and around 26 had received two doses of the MenACWY control vaccine. Trial participants were enrolled by age into subgroups of 18-55, 56-69 and 70-plus years, and around 150, 29 and 61 TCR-sequenced participants, respectively, were included in these subgroups. General findings and caveats noted by the study authors: A significant rise in spike-specific TCR breadth and depth was observed after two AZD1222 doses relative to day 0 and relative to MenACWY recipients. Participants were mostly white British and included more females than males, and it was suggested by the authors that clonal diversity may have been underestimated. The 56-69-year group was small, and its depth increase did not reach significance, likely because of low power. CD4 TCRs associated with the vaccine covered the entire spike protein, and the dominant responses were in regions 160-218 and 743-854. Conclusions about previously exposed vaccinees are limited because only five to seven AZD1222 recipients were SARS-CoV-2 seropositive at baseline. Because no day 14 peak-response samples were available, repertoires were characterized only after the peak T cell response. Nearly half of unique spike-specific TCRs reportedly recognized epitopes outside regions mutated in the B.1.351 and B.1.1.7 variants.

The CDR3 regions of human TCRbeta chains were analyzed by immunosequencing. As for how the authors treated the data: TCRs in the repertoires were matched against a reference library of SARS-CoV-2-specific TCRs that had been generated with the MIRA antigen-specificity platform. Breadth meant the fraction of unique TCRs that were SARS-CoV-2-associated, whereas depth meant the fraction of total T cells that were SARS-CoV-2-associated. Using the MIRA data, every spike-specific TCR was mapped to the spike region that the TCR reacted to and assigned to either a CD4 or a CD8 class. Log10-transformed breadth and depth values were compared by one-way ANOVA with Sidak's multiple comparisons tests. This immuneACCESS table, as held by TCRdb, lists in-frame sequences with V and J called but not all clones. Of the missing ones, under half trace to an unresolved V gene in checked studies; the others have no known cause. D and trimming come from the DNA, and the V and J calls and clone size come from that table. The sample records approximately 77,000 clones, roughly 90% of which are singletons. Jointly, the top ten make up roughly 4.5% of the sample.

The sequencing used peripheral blood, collected 28 days after the second AZD1222 dose. The sequence is built from TRBV2 and TRBJ2-7; 8 junctional bases match TRBD1. This clonotype was obtained from an adult who received the AZD1222 COVID-19 vaccine. The CDR3 loop reads CASSRGTGTYEQYF. In nucleotide form, the sequence is TGTGCCAGCAGTCGAGGGACAGGTACCTACGAGCAGTACTTC.